The rows below give T cell receptor beta chains drawn from one sample of a study of human T cells and chemical hapten exposure. TCRdb reanalysed the RACE reads using MiXCR and keeps one entry per CDR3 protein. The data contain tens of thousands of distinct CDR3 sequences, around 9% of them seen just once; the ten biggest clones take up around 4.5%. Sample: whole blood, taken in connection with sensitization to the hapten diphenylcyclopropenone (DPC). These receptors were obtained from a woman aged 45-60 years with alopecia areata. Some clones in this sample may be carry-over from other donors' samples. CDR3s include the opening cysteine and the closing phenylalanine or tryptophan.

V gene,CDR3 length,J gene,CDR3 protein
TRBV19,13,TRBJ1-2,CASSPTRDSGYTF
TRBV9,14,TRBJ2-7,CASEPGTKCEEQYF
TRBV28,16,TRBJ2-1,CASSFLTSGGYNEQFF
TRBV29-1,14,TRBJ2-3,CSVAGTGGTDTQYF
TRBV5-5,15,TRBJ2-3,CASSSQGQNTDTQYF
TRBV7-9,15,TRBJ2-3,CASSLGTNRADTQYF
TRBV5-5,18,TRBJ1-5,CASSPGPSRGNSNQPQHF
TRBV27,13,TRBJ1-1,CASRGPMNTEAFF
TRBV25-1,12,TRBJ2-1,CASSEEWNEQFF
TRBV5-1,18,TRBJ1-6,CASSYTPLRTGANSPLHF
TRBV27,13,TRBJ2-1,CASTWAGSNEQFF
TRBV29-1,12,TRBJ2-1,CSGSITYNEQFF
TRBV6-2/TRBV6-3,15,TRBJ2-7,CASSSRIAGYDEQYF
TRBV29-1,11,TRBJ2-1,CSVRPVNEQFF
TRBV20-1,13,TRBJ2-1,CSARGLVNNEQFF
TRBV20-1,13,TRBJ1-1,CSASYHLNTEAFF
TRBV6-5,15,TRBJ2-7,CASRDIAGGTYEQYF
TRBV5-5,15,TRBJ2-4,CASSFRGDPKNIQYF
TRBV19,15,TRBJ2-2,CASSTWTGVAGELFF
TRBV7-2,13,TRBJ2-4,CASSTHPKNIQYF
TRBV20-1,17,TRBJ2-6,CSARSRSGTSGANVLTF
TRBV19,15,TRBJ2-1,CASSWGRAAYNEQFF
TRBV4-1,14,TRBJ1-2,CASSQVRAWSGYTF
TRBV20-1,15,TRBJ2-3,CSAPQGTDSTDTQYF
TRBV19,14,TRBJ2-3,CASSTRDREDTQYF
TRBV7-8,14,TRBJ2-3,CASSLLISTDTQYF
TRBV18,15,TRBJ2-1,CASSSLLAGDNEQFF
TRBV19,14,TRBJ2-1,CASTPRNSYNEQFF
TRBV7-6,13,TRBJ2-1,CASSSGLYNEQFF
TRBV29-1,11,TRBJ2-3,CSVGTADTQYF
TRBV20-1,15,TRBJ2-5,CSARKPGLAAETQYF
TRBV7-8,14,TRBJ2-1,CASSGTSLFNEQFF
TRBV20-1,14,TRBJ2-5,CSAKRTTFQETQYF
TRBV10-3,14,TRBJ1-2,CAISDGGTNYGYTF
TRBV7-8,17,TRBJ2-1,CASSLRASGTPYNEQFF